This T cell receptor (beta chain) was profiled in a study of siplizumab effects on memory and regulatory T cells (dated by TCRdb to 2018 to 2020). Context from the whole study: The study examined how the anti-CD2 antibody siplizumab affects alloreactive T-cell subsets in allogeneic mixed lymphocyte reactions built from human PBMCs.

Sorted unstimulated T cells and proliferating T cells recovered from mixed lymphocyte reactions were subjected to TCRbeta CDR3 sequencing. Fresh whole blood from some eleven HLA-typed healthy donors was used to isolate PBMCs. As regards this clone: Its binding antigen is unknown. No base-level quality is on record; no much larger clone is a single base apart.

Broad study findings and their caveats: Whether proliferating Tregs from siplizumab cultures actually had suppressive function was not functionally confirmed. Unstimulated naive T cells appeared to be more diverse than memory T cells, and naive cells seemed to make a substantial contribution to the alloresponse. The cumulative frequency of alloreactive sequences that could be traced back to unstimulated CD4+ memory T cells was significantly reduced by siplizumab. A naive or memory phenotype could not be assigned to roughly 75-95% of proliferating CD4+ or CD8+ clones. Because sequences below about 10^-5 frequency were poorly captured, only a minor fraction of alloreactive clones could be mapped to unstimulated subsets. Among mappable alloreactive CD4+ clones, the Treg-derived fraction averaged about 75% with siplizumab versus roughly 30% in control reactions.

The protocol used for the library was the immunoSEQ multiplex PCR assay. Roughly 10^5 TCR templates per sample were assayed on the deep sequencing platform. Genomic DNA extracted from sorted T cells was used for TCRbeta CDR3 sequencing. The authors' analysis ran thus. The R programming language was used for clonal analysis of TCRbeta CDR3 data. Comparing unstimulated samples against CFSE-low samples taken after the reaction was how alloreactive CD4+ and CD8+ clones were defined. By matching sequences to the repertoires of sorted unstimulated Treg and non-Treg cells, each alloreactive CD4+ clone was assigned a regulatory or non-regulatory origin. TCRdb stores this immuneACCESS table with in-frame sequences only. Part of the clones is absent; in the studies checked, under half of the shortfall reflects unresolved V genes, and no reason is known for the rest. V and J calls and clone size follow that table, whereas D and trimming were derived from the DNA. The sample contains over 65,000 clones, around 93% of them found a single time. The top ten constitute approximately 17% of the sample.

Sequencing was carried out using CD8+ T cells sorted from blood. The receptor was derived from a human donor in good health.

The CDR3 sequence is CASSPDGLGYTF. The DNA sequence follows: TGTGCCAGCTCACCGGACGGCCTTGGCTACACCTTC. The chain links TRBV18 with TRBJ1-2; a confident D gene designation cannot be given. CDR1 and CDR2, per the germline V gene, are KGHSH and LQKENI. The CDR3 runs 12 amino acids, cysteine and phenylalanine included. Only the CDR3 DNA stays, 36 bases, in frame from base 1. V loses 3 bases, J loses 7 bases, and the germline ends lie 9 bases apart.